This T cell receptor (beta chain) was recovered during a study of T cells in Graves' hyperthyroidism and ophthalmopathy. Study results and caveats: Ophthalmopathy cases were set apart from stable hyperthyroidism by a 13 V-J model. Ophthalmopathy was predicted by the model a median of roughly 6 months ahead of onset.

The investigators amplified TCR beta CDR3 regions from RNA transcripts. First-round RT-PCR of the TCR CDR3 relied on the HTBI primer set. Each CDR3 protein is one row after TCRdb ran MiXCR on the multiplex PCR reads. The sample lists more than 250,000 distinct CDR3 sequences, approximately 14% occurring once. V shed 3 bases and J shed 0 bases, with 10 bases lying between them. Germline CDR1 and CDR2: LNHNV and YYDKDF (reference sequence). This CDR3 contains 15 residues. This clonotype was detected once. What it binds is not known. Sequencing was done on a sample of blood. The sequence came from a woman between 50 and 59 years old with Graves' hyperthyroidism that later progressed to Graves' ophthalmopathy. This chain links TRBV15 with TRBJ2-3, with D perhaps matching TRBD2 (6 bases). In DNA form, the CDR3 reads TGTGCCACCAGCAGTCTAACTAGCAGCACAGATACGCAGTATTTT. It translates to CATSSLTSSTDTQYF.